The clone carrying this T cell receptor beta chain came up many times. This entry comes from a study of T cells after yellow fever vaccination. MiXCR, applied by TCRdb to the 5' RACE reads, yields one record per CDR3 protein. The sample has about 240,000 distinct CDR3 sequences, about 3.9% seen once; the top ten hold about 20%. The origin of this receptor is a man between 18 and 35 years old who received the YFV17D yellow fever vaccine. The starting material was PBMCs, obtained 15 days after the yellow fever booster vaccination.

CDR3 sequence: CASSPLGQGRKTQYF. For the CDR3, the DNA is TGTGCCAGCTCACCACTGGGGCAGGGGAGGAAGACCCAGTACTTC. The genes are TRBV18 and TRBJ2-5, with D possibly called TRBD1 or TRBD2 (6 bases each). The CDR3 extends over 15 amino acids. CDR1 is KGHSH and CDR2 is LQKENI in the germline V gene. V shed 1 base and J shed 6 bases, with 15 bases lying between them. The entire variable domain, with the rest obtained from reference TRBV18 and TRBJ2-5, is as follows: NAGVMQNPRHLVRRRGQEARLRCSPMKGHSHVYWYRQLPEEGLKFMVYLQKENIIDESGMPKERFSAEFPKEGPSILRIQQVVRGDSAAYFCASSPLGQGRKTQYFGPGTRLLVL.